A selection of T cell receptor beta chains follows, all from one sample in a study of blood T cell repertoires in COVID-19. The table came from immunoSEQ multiplex PCR; TCRdb's copy has only in-frame clones and leaves some out. The data show 55,000 to 75,000 clones, roughly 84% seen once. The sequenced material came from peripheral blood. These receptors all come from a man aged 55 to 70 with COVID-19, enrolled during active disease. Each CDR3 is given with its conserved first and last residue. The order of the fields is clone size, J gene, D gene, V gene, CDR3 DNA, CDR3 protein. A D gene is named only where the DNA matches it firmly. A clone size is listed for some rows: how often the clone was seen (once, few, many), or a class if it is expanded.

.,TRBJ2-7,.,TRBV2,TGTGCCACCTCCATCCGAGGCTACGAGCAGTACTTC,CATSIRGYEQYF
.,TRBJ2-3,TRBD1,TRBV10-3,TGTGCCATCAGTGCCCCGGGGGACAGGGGTATTAATATTTACACAGATACGCAGTATTTT,CAISAPGDRGINIYTDTQYF
once,TRBJ2-1,.,TRBV11-2,TGTGCCAGCAGCTTAGAACTCGGGTTTCCGAGCTCCTACAATGAGCAGTTCTTC,CASSLELGFPSSYNEQFF
.,TRBJ1-2,.,TRBV14,TGTGCCAGCAGCCAAGGGACAACTTATGGCTACACCTTC,CASSQGTTYGYTF
.,TRBJ2-1,TRBD2,TRBV11-2,TGTGCCAGCAGCTTAGTGGCCGCCCGCGGGGGGGAGCAGTTCTTC,CASSLVAARGGEQFF
.,TRBJ1-5,TRBD1,TRBV15,TGTGCCACGCACCGGGACAGGGGCAATCAGCCCCAGCATTTT,CATHRDRGNQPQHF
once,TRBJ2-3,TRBD1,TRBV2,TGTGCCAGCAACCGACAAACAGGGGGAACAGATACGCAGTATTTT,CASNRQTGGTDTQYF
.,TRBJ2-7,TRBD1,TRBV24-1,TGTGCCACCAGTGATGACAGGGTAAACGAGCAGTACTTC,CATSDDRVNEQYF
.,TRBJ2-3,TRBD1,TRBV5-4,TGTGCCAGCAGCCCCCGACAGGGGCGGACAGATACGCAGTATTTT,CASSPRQGRTDTQYF
.,TRBJ1-3,TRBD1,TRBV18,TGTGCCAGCTCACCCGGGACAGGGAAGGGAAACACCATATATTTT,CASSPGTGKGNTIYF
.,TRBJ2-1,TRBD2,TRBV2,TGTGCCAGCAGCGCAGCGGGAGTTGAGCAGTTCTTC,CASSAAGVEQFF
.,TRBJ2-2,TRBD1,TRBV2,TGTGCCAGCAGGGGGACAGGAGCGAACACCGGGGAGCTGTTTTTT,CASRGTGANTGELFF
.,TRBJ2-1,TRBD2,TRBV6-5,TGTGCCAGCATCGACTTGGGACTAGCGGGAGCTGAGCAGTTCTTC,CASIDLGLAGAEQFF
.,TRBJ1-5,TRBD1,TRBV12-5,TGTGCTAGTGTTAGGGGGCAAGGCAATCAGCCCCAGCATTTT,CASVRGQGNQPQHF
.,TRBJ2-1,TRBD2,TRBV9,TGTGCCAGCAGCTCCCGCACTAGCGGGGGGAATGAGCAGTTCTTC,CASSSRTSGGNEQFF
few,TRBJ2-5,TRBD2,TRBV3-1/TRBV3-2,TGTGCCAGCAGCCAATGGACTAGCGGGGCTCTCCAAGAGACCCAGTACTTC,CASSQWTSGALQETQYF
few,TRBJ1-1,TRBD1,TRBV5-1,TGCGCCAGCAGCCCGGGACAGGGGAACACTGAAGCTTTCTTT,CASSPGQGNTEAFF
once,TRBJ2-2,.,TRBV5-1,TGCGCCAGCAGCTTGGAAGGTTCGTCTAGTGACACCGGGGAGCTGTTTTTT,CASSLEGSSSDTGELFF
.,TRBJ1-5,.,TRBV19,TGTGCCAGTAGACACAGGGTGGATCAGCCCCAGCATTTT,CASRHRVDQPQHF